This is a list of T cell receptor beta chains from one sample in a study of technical replicates of blood from several donors. Measured with immunoSEQ multiplex PCR; TCRdb has only the in-frame clones, and not every one. The table lists 84,000 or so clones, around 94% of them singletons. Material for sequencing was T cells isolated from PBMCs. These receptors were collected from a human donor in good health. Both conserved end residues are part of each CDR3. Fields, in order: J gene, V gene, CDR3 protein.

>TRBJ2-7|TRBV5-1
CASSLGLAGLSYEQYF
>TRBJ2-5|TRBV6-6
CASRNRGQKYQETQYF
>TRBJ2-4|TRBV4-1
CASSHTGNIQYF
>TRBJ2-1|TRBV6-5
CASFSGSNLHEQFF
>TRBJ2-5|TRBV4-1
CASSHPTSGRARQETQYF
>TRBJ2-5|TRBV9
CASSVDRQAWETQYF
>TRBJ1-1|TRBV19
CASSILYREDTEAFF
>TRBJ1-4|TRBV19
CASSTQDMEKLFF
>TRBJ1-5|TRBV27
CASSTRPGHDQPQHF
>TRBJ2-3|TRBV2
CASSEGRVTDTQYF
>TRBJ2-7|TRBV28
CASSQGQAQQYF
>TRBJ1-1|TRBV6-5
CASSYGRPGKTEAFF
>TRBJ1-5|TRBV28
CASRLRPGAYSNQPQHF
>TRBJ2-2|TRBV7-9
CAGGGVIQGTGELFF
>TRBJ1-1|TRBV4-1
CASSRAGTTNTEAFF
>TRBJ1-1|TRBV27
CASSYAGTGTEAFF
>TRBJ2-7|TRBV27
CASSPRTSGTYEQYF
>TRBJ1-2|TRBV27
CASSRDMLVPYTF
>TRBJ2-7|TRBV10-1
CASSVGTGTEQYF
>TRBJ2-3|TRBV5-1
CASSYSGGPTDTQYF
>TRBJ2-1|TRBV5-6
CASSVNNEQFF
>TRBJ2-7|TRBV11-2
CASSVGRIYEQYF
>TRBJ2-7|TRBV4-1
CASSQDHRVPYEQYF
>TRBJ1-5|TRBV28
CASKLNLGNQPQHF
>TRBJ2-1|TRBV4-2
CASSQKGLAGPPEWDEQFF
>TRBJ2-5|TRBV29-1
CRVGWDSITQYF
>TRBJ2-2|TRBV7-8
CASSSDPEGLAGGGELFF
>TRBJ2-5|TRBV27
CASSATGLAALTQYF
>TRBJ1-1|TRBV6-1
CASSGSGTGGTEAFF
>TRBJ1-2|TRBV28
CASRLYRGGYGYTF
>TRBJ1-4|TRBV11-2
CASSLRDNNEKLFF
>TRBJ1-2|TRBV6-4
CASSDVAGPFGYTF
>TRBJ2-5|TRBV9
CASSTHGQEKETQYF
>TRBJ2-7|TRBV27
CASSIGTATYEQYF
>TRBJ1-2|TRBV4-1
CASSPYGSFGNYGYTF
>TRBJ1-1|TRBV11-2
CASSLDFQGPSSNTEAFF
>TRBJ1-6|TRBV19
CASMGDGLRLHF
>TRBJ2-7|TRBV18
CASSPWDRLYEQYF
>TRBJ1-6|TRBV9
CASSVEQGDSPLHF
>TRBJ1-5|TRBV10-3
CASREGGNQPQHF
>TRBJ1-4|TRBV9
CASSPGQTFNEKLFF
>TRBJ1-4|TRBV6-5
CASAGQPNEKLFF
>TRBJ1-4|TRBV19
CASRRGAGLFF
>TRBJ1-1|TRBV7-9
CASSPPTGVRTEAFF